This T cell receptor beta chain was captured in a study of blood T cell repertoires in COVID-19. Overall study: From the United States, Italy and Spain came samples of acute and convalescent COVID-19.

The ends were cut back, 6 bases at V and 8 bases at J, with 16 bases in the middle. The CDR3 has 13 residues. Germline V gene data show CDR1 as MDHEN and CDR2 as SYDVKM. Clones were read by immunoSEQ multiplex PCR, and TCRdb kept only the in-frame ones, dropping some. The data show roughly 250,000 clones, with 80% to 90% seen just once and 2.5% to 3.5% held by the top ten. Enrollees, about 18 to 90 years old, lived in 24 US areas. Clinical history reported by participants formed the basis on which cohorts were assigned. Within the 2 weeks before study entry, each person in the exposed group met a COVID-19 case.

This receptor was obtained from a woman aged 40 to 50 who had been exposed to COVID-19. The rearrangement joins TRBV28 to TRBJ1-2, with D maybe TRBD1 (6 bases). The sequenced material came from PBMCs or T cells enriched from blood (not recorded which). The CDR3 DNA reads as TGTGCCAGCAGGTTAAGCGGGGGGCTGGGCTACACCTTC. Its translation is CASRLSGGLGYTF.